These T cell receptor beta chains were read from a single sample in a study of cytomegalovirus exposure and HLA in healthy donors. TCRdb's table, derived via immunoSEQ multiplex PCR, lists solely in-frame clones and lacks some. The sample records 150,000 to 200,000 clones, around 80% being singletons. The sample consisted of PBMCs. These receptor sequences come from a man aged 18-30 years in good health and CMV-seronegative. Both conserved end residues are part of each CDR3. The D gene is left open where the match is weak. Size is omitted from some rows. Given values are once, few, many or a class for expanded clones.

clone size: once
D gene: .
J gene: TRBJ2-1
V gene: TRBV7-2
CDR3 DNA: TGTGCCAGCAGCTTAATAACAGGCGACAATGAGCAGTTCTTC
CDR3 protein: CASSLITGDNEQFF

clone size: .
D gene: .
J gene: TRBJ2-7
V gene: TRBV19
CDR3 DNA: TGTGCCAGCGCGGAGAGGGGGACCTACGAGCAGTACTTC
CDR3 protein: CASAERGTYEQYF

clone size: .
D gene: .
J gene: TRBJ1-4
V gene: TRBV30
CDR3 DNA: TGTGCCTGGAGTGTCTCGGGAAGTGAAAAACTGTTTTTT
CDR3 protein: CAWSVSGSEKLFF

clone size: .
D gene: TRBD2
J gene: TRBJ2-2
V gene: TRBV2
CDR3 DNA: TGTGCCAGCAGTGAAAGTCGTAGCGGGAGGGCCCCCGGGGAGCTGTTTTTT
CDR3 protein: CASSESRSGRAPGELFF

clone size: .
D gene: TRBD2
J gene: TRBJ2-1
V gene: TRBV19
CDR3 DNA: TGTGCCAGTAGTCAACTAGCGGGGGTCAATGAGCAGTTCTTC
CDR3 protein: CASSQLAGVNEQFF

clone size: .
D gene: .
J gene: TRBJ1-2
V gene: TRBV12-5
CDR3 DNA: TGTGCTAGTGGACTGGGGAAGTTGGGGGCTTATGGCTACACCTTC
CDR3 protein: CASGLGKLGAYGYTF

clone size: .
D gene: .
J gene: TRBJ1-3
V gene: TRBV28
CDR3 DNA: TGTGCCAGCAGTTTCTCCAGGGCTGGAAACACCATATATTTT
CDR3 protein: CASSFSRAGNTIYF

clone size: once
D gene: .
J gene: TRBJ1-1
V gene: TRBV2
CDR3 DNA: TGTGCCAGCAGCCGGACAGCTGCTACTAGGAACACTGAAGCTTTCTTT
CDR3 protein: CASSRTAATRNTEAFF

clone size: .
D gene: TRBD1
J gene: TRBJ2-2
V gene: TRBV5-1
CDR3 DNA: TGCGCCAGCAGCCCAGGGGGCACGAACACCGGGGAGCTGTTTTTT
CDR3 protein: CASSPGGTNTGELFF

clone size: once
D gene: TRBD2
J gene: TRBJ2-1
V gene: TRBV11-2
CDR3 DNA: TGTGCCAGCAGCGCAACCGGGACTAGCGTCAATGAGCAGTTCTTC
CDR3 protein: CASSATGTSVNEQFF

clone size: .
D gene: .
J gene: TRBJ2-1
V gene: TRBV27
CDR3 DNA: TGTGCCAGCAGGTGGGGAGGCGCCTACAATGAGCAGTTCTTC
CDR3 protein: CASRWGGAYNEQFF

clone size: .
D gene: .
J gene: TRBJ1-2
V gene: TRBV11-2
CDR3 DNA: TGTGCCAGCAGCCCCGGGGGGGTGTTTGAAGGCTACACCTTC
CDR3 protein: CASSPGGVFEGYTF

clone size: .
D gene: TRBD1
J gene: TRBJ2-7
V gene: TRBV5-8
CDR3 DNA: TGTGCCAGCACGGACAGGGCCGAGCAGTACTTC
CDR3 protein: CASTDRAEQYF

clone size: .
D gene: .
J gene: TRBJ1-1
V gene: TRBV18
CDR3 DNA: TGTGCCAGCTCAGGCGGGCGTATGAACACTGAAGCTTTCTTT
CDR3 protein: CASSGGRMNTEAFF

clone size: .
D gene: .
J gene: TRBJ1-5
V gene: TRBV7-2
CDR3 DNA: TGTGCCAGCAGCTTAGGGCATCAGCCCCAGCATTTT
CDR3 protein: CASSLGHQPQHF

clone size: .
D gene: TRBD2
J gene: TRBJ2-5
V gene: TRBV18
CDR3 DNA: TGTGCCAGCTCACAATACGAAGGACTAGCGGGGGCCCCCCTTCGAAAGACCCAGTACTTC
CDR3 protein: CASSQYEGLAGAPLRKTQYF

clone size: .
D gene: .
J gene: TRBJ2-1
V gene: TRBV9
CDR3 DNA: TGTGCCAGCAGCGTAGGTAGGGGAAATGAGCAGTTCTTC
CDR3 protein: CASSVGRGNEQFF

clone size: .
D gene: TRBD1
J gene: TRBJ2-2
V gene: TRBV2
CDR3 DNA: TGTGCCAGCTGGGACAGGGGGCGGGGCGGGGAGCTGTTTTTT
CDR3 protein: CASWDRGRGGELFF

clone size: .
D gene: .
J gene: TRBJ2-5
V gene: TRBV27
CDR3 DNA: TGTGCCAGCAGTGGTAAGGGCTCAGGGGGGACAGAGACCCAGTACTTC
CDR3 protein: CASSGKGSGGTETQYF

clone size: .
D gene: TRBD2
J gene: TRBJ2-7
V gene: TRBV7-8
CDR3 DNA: TGTGCCAGCAGCAGTGGACTAGCTCGGACCTACGAGCAGTACTTC
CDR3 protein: CASSSGLARTYEQYF

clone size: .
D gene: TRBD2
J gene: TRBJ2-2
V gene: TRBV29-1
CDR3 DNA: TGCAGCGTGGGGGGACTGGCGGGAGGAGGCACCGGGGAGCTGTTTTTT
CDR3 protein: CSVGGLAGGGTGELFF

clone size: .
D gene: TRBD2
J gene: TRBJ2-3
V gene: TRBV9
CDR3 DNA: TGTGCCAGCAGCGCCAGTAGCGGGAGAGTAACAGATACGCAGTATTTT
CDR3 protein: CASSASSGRVTDTQYF

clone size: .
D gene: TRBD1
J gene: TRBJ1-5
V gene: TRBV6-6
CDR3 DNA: TGTGCCAGCAGACAAGGACAGGGAAATTTGCATCAGCCCCAGCATTTT
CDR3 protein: CASRQGQGNLHQPQHF

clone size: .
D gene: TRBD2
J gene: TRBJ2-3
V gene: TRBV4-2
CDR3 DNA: TGTGCCAGCAGCCAAGGACTAGCGACAGATACGCAGTATTTT
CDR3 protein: CASSQGLATDTQYF

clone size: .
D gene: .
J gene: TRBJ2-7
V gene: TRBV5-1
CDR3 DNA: TGCGCCAGCAGCTTCGGACAGTACTACGAGCAGTACTTC
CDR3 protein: CASSFGQYYEQYF

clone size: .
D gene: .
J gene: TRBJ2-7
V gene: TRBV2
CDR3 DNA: TGTGCCAGCAGTGGGGGCCTCGTGAGGGAGCAGTACTTC
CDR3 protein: CASSGGLVREQYF

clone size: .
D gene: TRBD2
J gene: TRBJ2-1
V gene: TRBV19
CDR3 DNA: TGTGCCAGTAGTAGCTTCCGTGGGACTAGCGGGGGTAATGAGCAGTTCTTC
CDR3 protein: CASSSFRGTSGGNEQFF

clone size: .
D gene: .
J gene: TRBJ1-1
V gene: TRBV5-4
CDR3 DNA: TGTGCCAGCAGCTTCGGACAGAACACTGAAGCTTTCTTT
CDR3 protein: CASSFGQNTEAFF

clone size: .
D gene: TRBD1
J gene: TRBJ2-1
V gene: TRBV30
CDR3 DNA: TGTGCCTGGACCCCCCGGGACAGGGGACTCAATGAGCAGTTCTTC
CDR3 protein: CAWTPRDRGLNEQFF

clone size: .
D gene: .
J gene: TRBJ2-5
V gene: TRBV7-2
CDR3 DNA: TGTGCCAGCAGCGCTCCAGCGTCAGAGACCCAGTACTTC
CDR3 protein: CASSAPASETQYF

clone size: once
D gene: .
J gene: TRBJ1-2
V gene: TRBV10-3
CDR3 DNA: TGTGCCATCAGTGAGTCTGGAGGTGCCTACACCTTC
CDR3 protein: CAISESGGAYTF

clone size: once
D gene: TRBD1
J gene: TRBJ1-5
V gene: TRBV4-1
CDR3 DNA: TGCGCCAGCAGCCAGGACAGGGGGTCTCTGAAACAGCCCCAGCATTTT
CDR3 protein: CASSQDRGSLKQPQHF

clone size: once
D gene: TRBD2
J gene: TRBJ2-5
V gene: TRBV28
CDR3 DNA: TGTGCCAGCTCGTCGGAAGCGGGAGGGCGTCTGGAGACCCAGTACTTC
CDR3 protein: CASSSEAGGRLETQYF

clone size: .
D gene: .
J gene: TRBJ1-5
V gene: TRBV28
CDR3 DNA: TGTGCCAGTACAGGGTCGACTAGCAATCAGCCCCAGCATTTT
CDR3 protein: CASTGSTSNQPQHF

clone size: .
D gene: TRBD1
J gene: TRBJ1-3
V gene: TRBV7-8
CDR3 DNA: TGTGCCAGCAGCTTAGGAAGGACAGGGGGCGTTGGAAACACCATATATTTT
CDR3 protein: CASSLGRTGGVGNTIYF

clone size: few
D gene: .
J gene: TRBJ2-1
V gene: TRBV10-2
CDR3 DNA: TGCGCCAGCAGTCTCGGGACACCCATCTCCTACAATGAGCAGTTCTTC
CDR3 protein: CASSLGTPISYNEQFF

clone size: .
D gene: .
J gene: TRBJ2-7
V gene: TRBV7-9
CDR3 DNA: TGTGCCAGCAGCTCTCGCGGGCCCGACGAGCAGTACTTC
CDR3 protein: CASSSRGPDEQYF

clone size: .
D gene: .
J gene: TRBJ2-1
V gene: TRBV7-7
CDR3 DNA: TGTGCTAGCAGCTTAGATGTAGAGGCGGATGAGCAGTTCTTC
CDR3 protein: CASSLDVEADEQFF

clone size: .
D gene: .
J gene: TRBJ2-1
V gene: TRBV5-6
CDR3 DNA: TGTGCCAGCAGCCTTACGGCACAGGGTGCCGCGGGGCAGTTCTTC
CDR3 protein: CASSLTAQGAAGQFF

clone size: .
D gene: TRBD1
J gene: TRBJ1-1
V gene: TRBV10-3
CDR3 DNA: TGTGCCATCAGAGAGGGGGCGGGGGGGGACACTGAAGCTTTCTTT
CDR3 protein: CAIREGAGGDTEAFF

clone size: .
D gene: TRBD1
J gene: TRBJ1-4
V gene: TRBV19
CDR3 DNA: TGTGCCAGTACACCGGGACAGGGGGCCTTTATGAGTGAAAAACTGTTTTTT
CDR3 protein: CASTPGQGAFMSEKLFF

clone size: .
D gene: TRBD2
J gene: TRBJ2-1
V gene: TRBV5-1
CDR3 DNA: TGCGCCAGCAGCTTGGCTACTAGCGGGGGGTACAATGAGCAGTTCTTC
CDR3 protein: CASSLATSGGYNEQFF

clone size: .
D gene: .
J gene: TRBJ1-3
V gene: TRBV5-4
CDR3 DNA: TGTGCCAGCAGCCGACAAGGTTTCGGAAACACCATATATTTT
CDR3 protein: CASSRQGFGNTIYF

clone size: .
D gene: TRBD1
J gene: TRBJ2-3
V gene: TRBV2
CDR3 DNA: TGTGCCAGCAGGGAGACAGGGCTTAGCACAGATACGCAGTATTTT
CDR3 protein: CASRETGLSTDTQYF

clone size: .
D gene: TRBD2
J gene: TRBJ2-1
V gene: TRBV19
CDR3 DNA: TGTGCCAGTAGCGGGACTAGCGGGGTGCGGTTCTTC
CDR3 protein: CASSGTSGVRFF

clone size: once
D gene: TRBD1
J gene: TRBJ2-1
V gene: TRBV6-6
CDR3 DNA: TGTGCCAGCAGTTACCTGCCGGACAGGGTAGGCAATGAGCAGTTCTTC
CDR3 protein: CASSYLPDRVGNEQFF

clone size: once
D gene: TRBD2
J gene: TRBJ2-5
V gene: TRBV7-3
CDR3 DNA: TGTGCCAGCAGCTTAAACGGGAGGGGACGGGAGACCCAGTACTTC
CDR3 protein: CASSLNGRGRETQYF